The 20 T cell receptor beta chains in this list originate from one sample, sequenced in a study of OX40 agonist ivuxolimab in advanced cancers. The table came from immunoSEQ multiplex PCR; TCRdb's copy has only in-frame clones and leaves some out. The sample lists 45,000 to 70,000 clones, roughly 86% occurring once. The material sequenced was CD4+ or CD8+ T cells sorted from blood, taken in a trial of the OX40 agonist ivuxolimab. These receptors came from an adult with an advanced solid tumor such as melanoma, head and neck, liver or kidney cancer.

Written as DNA, the CDR3 is TGCGCCAGCAGCGCGTGGACTAGCGGGTACAATGAGCAGTTCTTC. Residues: CASSAWTSGYNEQFF. The chain joins TRBV5-1 to TRBJ2-1, with TRBD2 identical over 11 bases. This CDR3 is built from 15 residues. Germline V CDR1 and CDR2: SGHRS, YFSETQ. The J segment lost 4 bases and the V segment lost 4 bases, leaving 4 bases of the junction unmatched.

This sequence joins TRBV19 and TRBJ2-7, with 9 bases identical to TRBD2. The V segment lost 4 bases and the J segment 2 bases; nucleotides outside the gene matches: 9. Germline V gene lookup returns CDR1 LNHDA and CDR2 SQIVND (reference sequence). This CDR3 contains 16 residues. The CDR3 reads CASSRASGEQAYEQYF. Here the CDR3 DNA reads TGTGCCAGTAGTAGGGCTAGCGGGGAGCAGGCCTACGAGCAGTACTTC.

CDR3 in amino acids: CASRSQGPANYGYTF. The CDR3 DNA reads TGTGCCAGTAGGTCACAGGGACCGGCTAACTATGGCTACACCTTC. The chain couples TRBV19 to TRBJ1-2, with a possible D match to TRBD1 (6 bases). Germline V gene data show CDR1 as LNHDA and CDR2 as SQIVND (reference sequence). The CDR3 length is 15 residues. The V end was cut by 6 bases, the J end by 0 bases, with 14 bases between.

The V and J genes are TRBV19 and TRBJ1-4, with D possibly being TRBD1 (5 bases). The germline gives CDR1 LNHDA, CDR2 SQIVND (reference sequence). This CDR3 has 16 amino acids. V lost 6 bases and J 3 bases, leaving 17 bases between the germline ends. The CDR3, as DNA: TGTGCCAGTAGACCCTGGGCAGGGAGGTCTAATGAAAAACTGTTTTTT. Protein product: CASRPWAGRSNEKLFF.

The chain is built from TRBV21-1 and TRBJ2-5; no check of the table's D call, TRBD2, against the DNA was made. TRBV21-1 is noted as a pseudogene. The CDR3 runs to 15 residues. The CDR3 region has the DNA TGTGCCAGCAGCCCAAAGCGGGGGGTCCAAGAGACCCAGTACTTC. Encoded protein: CASSPKRGVQETQYF.

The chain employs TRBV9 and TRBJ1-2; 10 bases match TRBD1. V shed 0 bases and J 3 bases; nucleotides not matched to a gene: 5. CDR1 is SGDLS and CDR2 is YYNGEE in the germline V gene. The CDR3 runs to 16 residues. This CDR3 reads CASSVAGDRGDYGYTF. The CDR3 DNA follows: TGTGCCAGCAGCGTAGCTGGGGACAGGGGAGACTATGGCTACACCTTC.

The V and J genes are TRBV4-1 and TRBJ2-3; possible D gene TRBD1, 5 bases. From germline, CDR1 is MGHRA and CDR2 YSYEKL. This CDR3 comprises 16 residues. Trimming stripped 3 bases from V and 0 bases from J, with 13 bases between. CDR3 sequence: CASSHWGRKSTDTQYF. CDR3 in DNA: TGCGCCAGCAGCCATTGGGGCCGGAAAAGCACAGATACGCAGTATTTT.

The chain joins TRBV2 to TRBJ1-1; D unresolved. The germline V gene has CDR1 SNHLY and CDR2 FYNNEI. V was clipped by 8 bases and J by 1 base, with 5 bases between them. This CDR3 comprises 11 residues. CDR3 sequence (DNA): TGTGCCAGCGCGGGGAACACTGAAGCTTTCTTT. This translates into CASAGNTEAFF.

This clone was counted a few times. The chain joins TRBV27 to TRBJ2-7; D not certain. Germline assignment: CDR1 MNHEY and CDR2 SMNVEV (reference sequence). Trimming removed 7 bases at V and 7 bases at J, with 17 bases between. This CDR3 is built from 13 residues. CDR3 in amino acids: CASMRTGRPEQYF. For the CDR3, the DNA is TGTGCCAGCATGAGGACCGGGCGACCAGAGCAGTACTTC.

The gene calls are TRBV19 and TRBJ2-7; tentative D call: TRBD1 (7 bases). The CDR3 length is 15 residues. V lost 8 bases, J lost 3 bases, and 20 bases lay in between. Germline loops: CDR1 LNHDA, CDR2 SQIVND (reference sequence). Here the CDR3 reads CASGVQGSGVYEQYF. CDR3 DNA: TGTGCCAGTGGGGTACAGGGGTCGGGGGTCTACGAGCAGTACTTC.

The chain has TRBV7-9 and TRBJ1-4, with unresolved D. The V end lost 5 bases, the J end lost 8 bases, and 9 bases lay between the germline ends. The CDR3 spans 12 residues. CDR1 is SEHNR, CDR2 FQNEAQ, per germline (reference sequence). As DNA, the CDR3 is TGTGCCAGCAGCCGCCTAGGCGAAAAACTGTTTTTT. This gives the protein CASSRLGEKLFF.

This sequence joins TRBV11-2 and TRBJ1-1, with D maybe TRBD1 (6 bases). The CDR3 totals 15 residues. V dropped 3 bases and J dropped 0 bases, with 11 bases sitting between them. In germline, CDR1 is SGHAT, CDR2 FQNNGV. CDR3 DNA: TGTGCCAGCAGCTTTATCCAGGGGTTGAACACTGAAGCTTTCTTT. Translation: CASSFIQGLNTEAFF. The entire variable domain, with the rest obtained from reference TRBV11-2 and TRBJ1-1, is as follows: EAGVAQSPRYKIIEKRQSVAFWCNPISGHATLYWYQQILGQGPKLLIQFQNNGVVDDSQLPKDRFSAERLKGVDSTLKIQPAKLEDSAVYLCASSFIQGLNTEAFFGQGTRLTVV.

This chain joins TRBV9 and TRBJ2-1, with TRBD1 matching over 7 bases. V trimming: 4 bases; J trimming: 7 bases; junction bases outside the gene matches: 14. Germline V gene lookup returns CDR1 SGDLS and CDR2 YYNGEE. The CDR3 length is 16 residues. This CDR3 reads CASSKRTGSEGNEQFF. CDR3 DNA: TGTGCCAGCAGCAAACGGACAGGTAGTGAGGGGAATGAGCAGTTCTTC. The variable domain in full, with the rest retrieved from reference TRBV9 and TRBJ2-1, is DSGVTQTPKHLITATGQRVTLRCSPRSGDLSVYWYQQSLDQGLQFLIQYYNGEERAKGNILERFSAQQFPDLHSELNLSSLELGDSALYFCASSKRTGSEGNEQFFGPGTRLTVL.

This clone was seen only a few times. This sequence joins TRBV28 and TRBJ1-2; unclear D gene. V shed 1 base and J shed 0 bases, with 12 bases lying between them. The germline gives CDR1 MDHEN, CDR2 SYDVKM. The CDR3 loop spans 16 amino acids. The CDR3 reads CASSLSGFWTNYGYTF. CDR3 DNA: TGTGCCAGCAGTTTATCTGGGTTTTGGACTAACTATGGCTACACCTTC.

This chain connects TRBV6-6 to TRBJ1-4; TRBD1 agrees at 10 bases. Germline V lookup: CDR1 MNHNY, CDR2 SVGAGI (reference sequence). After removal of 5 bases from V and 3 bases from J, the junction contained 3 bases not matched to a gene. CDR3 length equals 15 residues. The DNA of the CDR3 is TGTGCCAGCAGTAAAGACAGGGGGCCTAATGAAAAACTGTTTTTT. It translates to CASSKDRGPNEKLFF.

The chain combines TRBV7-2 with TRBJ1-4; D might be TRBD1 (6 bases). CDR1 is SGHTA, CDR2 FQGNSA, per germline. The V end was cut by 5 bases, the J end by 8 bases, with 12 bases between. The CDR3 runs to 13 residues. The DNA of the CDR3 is TGTGCCAGCAGCCAGGGGACGTCAGAAAAACTGTTTTTT. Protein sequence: CASSQGTSEKLFF.

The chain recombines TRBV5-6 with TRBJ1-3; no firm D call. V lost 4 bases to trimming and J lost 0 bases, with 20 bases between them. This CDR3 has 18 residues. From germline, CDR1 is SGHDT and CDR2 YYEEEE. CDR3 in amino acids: CASSRTANRPLSGNTIYF. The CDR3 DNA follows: TGTGCCAGCAGCCGGACGGCAAATCGCCCCCTCTCTGGAAACACCATATATTTT. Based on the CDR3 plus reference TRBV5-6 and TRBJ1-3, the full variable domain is DAGVTQSPTHLIKTRGQQVTLRCSPKSGHDTVSWYQQALGQGPQFIFQYYEEEERQRGNFPDRFSGHQFPNYSSELNVNALLLGDSALYLCASSRTANRPLSGNTIYFGEGSWLTVV.

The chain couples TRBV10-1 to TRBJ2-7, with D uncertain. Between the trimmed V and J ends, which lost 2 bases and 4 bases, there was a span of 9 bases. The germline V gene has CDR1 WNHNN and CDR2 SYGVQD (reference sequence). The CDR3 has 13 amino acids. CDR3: CASSENLGYEQYF. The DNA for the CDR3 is TGCGCCAGCAGTGAGAATCTGGGGTACGAGCAGTACTTC.

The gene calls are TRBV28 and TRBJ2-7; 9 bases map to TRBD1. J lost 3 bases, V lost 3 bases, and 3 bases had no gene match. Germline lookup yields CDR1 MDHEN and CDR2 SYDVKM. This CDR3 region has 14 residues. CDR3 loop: CASSFGDRDYEQYF. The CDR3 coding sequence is TGTGCCAGCAGTTTCGGGGACAGGGACTACGAGCAGTACTTC.

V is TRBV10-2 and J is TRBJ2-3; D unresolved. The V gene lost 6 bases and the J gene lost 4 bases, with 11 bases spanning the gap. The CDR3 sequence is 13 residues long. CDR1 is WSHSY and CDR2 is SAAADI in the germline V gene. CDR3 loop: CASRAWGADTQYF. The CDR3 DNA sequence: TGCGCCAGCAGGGCATGGGGTGCAGATACGCAGTATTTT.